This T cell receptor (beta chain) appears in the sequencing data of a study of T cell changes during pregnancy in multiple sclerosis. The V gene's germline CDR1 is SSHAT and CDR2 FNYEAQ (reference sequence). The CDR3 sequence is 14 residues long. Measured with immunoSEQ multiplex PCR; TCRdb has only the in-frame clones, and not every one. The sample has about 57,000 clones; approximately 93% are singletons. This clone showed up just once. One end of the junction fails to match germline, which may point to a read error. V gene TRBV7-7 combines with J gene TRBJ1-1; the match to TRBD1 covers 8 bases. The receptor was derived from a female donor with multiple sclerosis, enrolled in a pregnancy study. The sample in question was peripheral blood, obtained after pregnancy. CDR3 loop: CASSPTGANSEAFF. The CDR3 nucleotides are TGTGCTAGCAGTCCGACAGGGGCCAACTCTGAAGCTTTCTTT.